Below are 14 T cell receptor beta chains sequenced from a single sample in a study of prognosis after radiotherapy for stage I lung cancer (dated by TCRdb to the early 2020s). Instrument on record: Illumina HiSeq 3000. Two rounds of multiplex PCR on genomic DNA were used to amplify the TCR beta CDR3 region. In the first round of PCR, primers specific to each TRBV and TRBJ gene were used, and the primer sequences are filed in Chinese patent CN105087789A. The public sequencing data were trimmed at Q25 with fastp and processed into clonotypes with MiXCR by TCRdb, which kept only in-frame beta chains. A single entry per CDR3 protein holds the most common genes and DNA from its merged rows. The sample profile shows about 51,000 distinct CDR3 sequences; under 45% of them were found once. Approximately 8.3% of the sample belongs to the ten largest clones. The starting material was PBMCs, obtained before or after stereotactic body radiation therapy (not recorded which). The receptor set was obtained from a donor of 50 years or more with non-small cell lung cancer.

This clonotype was seen at least ten times. The chain employs TRBV6-1 and TRBJ1-5, with D uncertain. Deletions cut 5 bases from V and 7 bases from J, with 9 bases between. Germline CDR1 is MNHNS and CDR2 is SASEGT. This CDR3 region has 12 residues. The CDR3 loop reads CASSPNRQPQHF. CDR3 bases: TGTGCCAGCAGTCCAAACCGACAGCCCCAGCATTTT.

This clonotype was recorded at least ten times. The chain is built from TRBV20-1 and TRBJ1-3; no firm D call. This CDR3 contains 13 residues. V dropped 6 bases and J dropped 0 bases, with 9 bases sitting between them. Germline CDR1 reads DFQATT; CDR2 reads SNEGSKA (reference sequence). CDR3 in amino acids: CSAEPPSGNTIYF. CDR3 coding DNA: TGCAGTGCCGAACCCCCCTCTGGAAACACCATATATTTT.

This clonotype occurred many times. The chain links TRBV7-2 to TRBJ2-2, with D perhaps matching TRBD1 (5 bases). The germline V and J ends were trimmed by 5 bases and 4 bases, with 8 bases remaining between them. This CDR3 is 13 amino acids long. Germline CDR1 SGHTA, CDR2 FQGNSA. The CDR3, as DNA: TGTGCCAGCAGCCAGACAGTCACCGGGGAGCTGTTTTTT. This sequence encodes CASSQTVTGELFF.

A word on this clonotype: A read error may be the cause here, since a much bigger clone is one base away. V usage is TRBV19 and J usage is TRBJ2-2; no definite D call. Germline V gives CDR1 LNHDA, CDR2 SQIVND (reference sequence). The CDR3 contains 15 residues. This CDR3 reads CAGSISGRSAGELFF. As DNA, the CDR3 is TGTGCCGGTAGTATTTCCGGGCGAAGTGCCGGGGAGCTGTTTTTT.

To note about this clonotype: One junction end does not reproduce the germline sequence, and a read error may be involved. The V call is TRBV4-1, the J call TRBJ2-3; 7 bases are shared with TRBD2. This CDR3 comprises 17 residues. The germline CDR1 and CDR2 sequences are MGHRA and YSYEKL. The CDR3 DNA reads TGCGCCATCAGCCTCCCCCGGGGAGGGCTTTTCGCAGATACGCATTATTTT. It codes for CAISLPRGGLFADTHYF.

In its sample, this clonotype was seen a few times. A clone one base away is much larger, so this may be a read error. The CDR3 sequence: CASRALGTEASSFVTEAFF. CDR3 coding DNA: TGTGCCAGCAGGGCACTCGGGACCGAGGCTTCGTCATTTGTCACTGAAGCTTTCTTT. The J gene is TRBJ1-1, the V gene TRBV6-2 or TRBV6-3; a possible D gene is TRBD1 (5 bases). This CDR3 comprises 19 residues. V was trimmed by 6 bases and J by 4 bases, leaving 30 bases between them. Germline loops: CDR1 MNHEY, CDR2 SVGEGT.

This clonotype was recorded a few times. This clone may be a read error of a much larger clone one base away. CDR3 nucleotides: TGTGCCAGTAGTATAGAAGGGGGGCTTGGGGCCAGCGTCCTGACTTTC. Its translation: CASSIEGGLGASVLTF. The gene calls are TRBV19 and TRBJ2-6; D might be TRBD1 or TRBD2, each matching 6 bases. The CDR3 covers 16 residues. Germline V gives CDR1 LNHDA, CDR2 SQIVND (reference sequence).

As to this clonotype: This may be a read error, as it is one base from a much larger clone. The CDR3 does not end in the conserved phenylalanine or tryptophan, so this is likely a read error. The gene calls are TRBV7-2 and TRBJ2-2, with D perhaps TRBD1 (5 bases). The CDR3 spans 16 residues. Germline V CDR1 and CDR2: SGHTA, FQGNSA. Between the trimmed V and J ends, which lost 5 bases and 6 bases, there was a span of 19 bases. In DNA, the CDR3 is TGTGCCAGCAGCGGCAGGGCTACTATCTTTCCCGGGGAGCTGTTTTCT. Protein product: CASSGRATIFPGELFS.

This clonotype was detected ten times or more. CDR3 bases: TGTGCCAGCAGTTTTTCTAGCGGGAGGTACTACGAGCAGTACTTC. It specifies CASSFSSGRYYEQYF. This chain links TRBV12-3 or TRBV12-4 with TRBJ2-7, with 11 bases that match TRBD2. The CDR3 contains 15 residues. Trimming took 3 bases from V and 3 from J; bases not matched to a gene: 4.

This clonotype has a single count. One base separates it from a far larger clone, so it is likely a read error. The J gene is TRBJ2-1, the V gene TRBV6-5, with D possibly TRBD2 on 7 matching bases. The length of the CDR3 is 16 residues. CDR1 and CDR2 from the germline V gene are MNHEY and SVGAGI. The DNA of the CDR3 is TGTGCCAGCAGTTACTCGAGAAGGGGGGGGGCACATGAGAAGTTCTTC. The encoded protein is CASSYSRRGGAHEKFF.

This clonotype came up many times. The chain recombines TRBV5-4 with TRBJ2-1; D perhaps matches TRBD2 (6 bases). The CDR3 sequence is 15 residues long. Germline values: CDR1 SGHNT, CDR2 YYREEE (reference sequence). V was pared by 0 bases and J by 6 bases, with 13 bases between. The CDR3 nucleotides read TGTGCCAGCAGCTTGGAGTCGGGAGTTTTCAATGAGCAGTTCTTC. Encoded protein: CASSLESGVFNEQFF. Based on the CDR3 plus reference TRBV5-4 and TRBJ2-1, the full variable domain is ETGVTQSPTHLIKTRGQQVTLRCSSQSGHNTVSWYQQALGQGPQFIFQYYREEENGRGNFPPRFSGLQFPNYSSELNVNALELDDSALYLCASSLESGVFNEQFFGPGTRLTVL.

In regard to this clonotype: A much larger clone differs by one base, so this may be a read error. The genes are TRBV4-1 and TRBJ2-2; TRBD2 agrees at 8 bases. Germline loops: CDR1 MGHRA, CDR2 YSYEKL. This CDR3 is built from 17 residues. CDR3 nucleotides: TGCGCCAGCAGCCACATGGGGGCGGGAGGAGACACCGGGGAGCTGTCTTTT. The encoded protein is CASSHMGAGGDTGELSF.

The table lists this clonotype with many counts. The rearrangement links TRBV25-1 to TRBJ2-3, with a tentative D call TRBD1 (5 bases). Germline CDR1 MGHDK, CDR2 SYGVNS. The ends were cut back, 4 bases at V and 7 bases at J, with 12 bases in the middle. This CDR3 contains 13 residues. The CDR3 sequence: CASSVGAMNTQYF. Here the CDR3 DNA reads TGTGCCAGCAGTGTAGGGGCCATGAATACGCAGTATTTT. Full variable domain (rest looked up from reference TRBV25-1 and TRBJ2-3): EADIYQTPRYLVIGTGKKITLECSQTMGHDKMYWYQQDPGMELHLIHYSYGVNSTEKGDLSSESTVSRIRTEHFPLTLESARPSHTSQYLCASSVGAMNTQYFGPGTRLTVL.

Ten or more counts support this clonotype. The chain couples TRBV18 to TRBJ2-2; D uncertain. The ends were cut back, 0 bases at V and 2 bases at J, with 10 bases in the middle. Looked up from germline, CDR1 is KGHSH and CDR2 is LQKENI. CDR3 size: 16 residues. The CDR3 DNA reads as TGTGCCAGCTCACCACCCACAACAAAAAACACCGGGGAGCTGTTTTTT. Amino acids: CASSPPTTKNTGELFF. The variable domain in full, completed from reference TRBV18 and TRBJ2-2, reads NAGVMQNPRHLVRRRGQEARLRCSPMKGHSHVYWYRQLPEEGLKFMVYLQKENIIDESGMPKERFSAEFPKEGPSILRIQQVVRGDSAAYFCASSPPTTKNTGELFFGEGSRLTVL.